This T cell receptor beta chain derives from a study of cytomegalovirus exposure and HLA in healthy donors. At the level of the study: Out of 398 genotyped donors, about 76% belonged to the Caucasian-associated ancestry cluster.

Looked up from germline, CDR1 is LGHNT and CDR2 is FRNRAP. The CDR3 runs 14 residues. Trimming removed 3 bases from V and 7 bases from J, with 15 bases in between. PCR was performed using 60 Vbeta and 13 Jbeta primers. Here immunoSEQ multiplex PCR was the method, and the copy in TCRdb shows in-frame clones only, minus some. The sample records tens of thousands of clones, about 77% being singletons. This TCR was recovered from a man aged 25-45 years in good health and CMV-seropositive. The sequencing input was PBMCs. The chain is built from TRBV12-5 and TRBJ1-2; a weak D match, TRBD1 (5 bases). CDR3 residues: CASGLPAPRAGYTF. In DNA form, the CDR3 reads TGTGCTAGTGGTTTACCAGCACCCAGGGCTGGCTACACCTTC.